A selection of T cell receptor beta chains follows, all from one sample in a study of blood T cell repertoires in COVID-19. Assay: immunoSEQ multiplex PCR; the TCRdb copy retains only in-frame clones and omits some. The profile shows approximately 300,000 clones, roughly 90% of them singletons. The sequenced sample consisted of peripheral blood. The receptors come from a man aged 18 to 30 who had recovered from COVID-19. CDR3s include the opening cysteine and the closing phenylalanine or tryptophan. The order of the fields is J gene, V gene, CDR3 protein.

J gene: TRBJ2-1; V gene: TRBV18; CDR3 protein: CASSPRQGAYNEQFF
J gene: TRBJ2-1; V gene: TRBV10-2; CDR3 protein: CATSTGDYQVFF
J gene: TRBJ2-7; V gene: TRBV4-1; CDR3 protein: CASSQEPGQGYEQYF
J gene: TRBJ1-2; V gene: TRBV27; CDR3 protein: CASRPYPTVDYGYTF
J gene: TRBJ1-1; V gene: TRBV6-5; CDR3 protein: CASSYYRDSNTEAFF
J gene: TRBJ1-5; V gene: TRBV4-3; CDR3 protein: CASSQEGGQSQHF
J gene: TRBJ1-2; V gene: TRBV2; CDR3 protein: CASSRTTNYSYTF
J gene: TRBJ2-3; V gene: TRBV9; CDR3 protein: CASRYGTGPVGTAANTDTQYF
J gene: TRBJ1-5; V gene: TRBV19; CDR3 protein: CASSTGQGNQPQHF
J gene: TRBJ1-1; V gene: TRBV14; CDR3 protein: CASSLGGGTEAFF
J gene: TRBJ1-4; V gene: TRBV6-2/TRBV6-3; CDR3 protein: CASSWSDSFNEKLFF
J gene: TRBJ2-2; V gene: TRBV9; CDR3 protein: CASSGRTGGSNTGELFF
J gene: TRBJ2-1; V gene: TRBV27; CDR3 protein: CASSFGVYNEQFF
J gene: TRBJ2-7; V gene: TRBV11-2; CDR3 protein: CASSIAGNYEQYF
J gene: TRBJ1-5; V gene: TRBV7-8; CDR3 protein: CASSDTGTGVNQPQHF
J gene: TRBJ2-5; V gene: TRBV6-5; CDR3 protein: CARRASGGAGETQYF
J gene: TRBJ2-7; V gene: TRBV4-1; CDR3 protein: CASSPGQAYEQYF
J gene: TRBJ2-1; V gene: TRBV19; CDR3 protein: CASSILAGAGNEQFF
J gene: TRBJ2-2; V gene: TRBV18; CDR3 protein: CASSRGTGFAGELFF
J gene: TRBJ2-3; V gene: TRBV9; CDR3 protein: CASSLPLTSGSTDTQYF
J gene: TRBJ2-7; V gene: TRBV12-2; CDR3 protein: CASRLPTSSLYEQYF
J gene: TRBJ2-1; V gene: TRBV18; CDR3 protein: CASSPVKRTVYNEQFF
J gene: TRBJ2-1; V gene: TRBV9; CDR3 protein: CASSYPVQAGTGSGNEQFF
J gene: TRBJ1-5; V gene: TRBV15; CDR3 protein: CATSRIQGRQPQHF
J gene: TRBJ1-5; V gene: TRBV6-4; CDR3 protein: CASSVDSLGNQPQHF
J gene: TRBJ1-2; V gene: TRBV3-1/TRBV3-2; CDR3 protein: CASSLGDRGNYGYTF
J gene: TRBJ1-4; V gene: TRBV5-5; CDR3 protein: CASSLARKGFEKLFF
J gene: TRBJ2-7; V gene: TRBV7-8; CDR3 protein: CATRGWDYEQYF
J gene: TRBJ2-7; V gene: TRBV5-6; CDR3 protein: CASSLPGTVGAYEQYF
J gene: TRBJ1-1; V gene: TRBV7-2; CDR3 protein: CASSLSPSHGVNTEAFF
J gene: TRBJ1-5; V gene: TRBV19; CDR3 protein: CASSMGRGFGNQPQHF
J gene: TRBJ2-1; V gene: TRBV5-1; CDR3 protein: CASSPGGTSGSYNEQFF
J gene: TRBJ1-2; V gene: TRBV9; CDR3 protein: CASSVSTVRGDGYTF
J gene: TRBJ1-5; V gene: TRBV19; CDR3 protein: CASSSTGGNQPQHF
J gene: TRBJ1-1; V gene: TRBV5-6; CDR3 protein: CASSPTPGNTEAFF
J gene: TRBJ2-2; V gene: TRBV29-1; CDR3 protein: CGARGGAGELFF
J gene: TRBJ2-5; V gene: TRBV4-3; CDR3 protein: CASSQLWGGPQETQYF
J gene: TRBJ1-5; V gene: TRBV6-2/TRBV6-3; CDR3 protein: CASSTPRQGNQPQHF
J gene: TRBJ2-7; V gene: TRBV19; CDR3 protein: CASSIDRRYEQYF
J gene: TRBJ1-1; V gene: TRBV15; CDR3 protein: CATSRETGGSTEAFF
J gene: TRBJ1-2; V gene: TRBV29-1; CDR3 protein: CSVEDTVNYGYTF
J gene: TRBJ2-2; V gene: TRBV2; CDR3 protein: CASTPSRGSGELFF
J gene: TRBJ1-3; V gene: TRBV29-1; CDR3 protein: CSVKFTQDSGNTIYF
J gene: TRBJ1-2; V gene: TRBV7-2; CDR3 protein: CASSLDPGGGHYGYTF
J gene: TRBJ1-1; V gene: TRBV14; CDR3 protein: CASSFDRGTEAFF
J gene: TRBJ2-2; V gene: TRBV11-2; CDR3 protein: CASSPGGAGTGELFF
J gene: TRBJ1-1; V gene: TRBV6-6; CDR3 protein: CASSYSEWALTEAFF
J gene: TRBJ2-7; V gene: TRBV29-1; CDR3 protein: CSVELSGEGLSYEQYF
J gene: TRBJ1-5; V gene: TRBV6-1; CDR3 protein: CASSEGALGSNQPQHF
J gene: TRBJ1-1; V gene: TRBV5-1; CDR3 protein: CASSLERTEAFF
J gene: TRBJ2-7; V gene: TRBV18; CDR3 protein: CASSPLAYNYEQYF
J gene: TRBJ1-1; V gene: TRBV9; CDR3 protein: CASSPGQGTEAFF
J gene: TRBJ2-3; V gene: TRBV4-1; CDR3 protein: CASSQGLAGDTDTQYF
J gene: TRBJ2-5; V gene: TRBV5-1; CDR3 protein: CASSYYGDRGKETQYF
J gene: TRBJ1-1; V gene: TRBV2; CDR3 protein: CASSYDRSEAFF
J gene: TRBJ1-2; V gene: TRBV3-1/TRBV3-2; CDR3 protein: CASSQSGTGDGYGYTF
J gene: TRBJ1-5; V gene: TRBV9; CDR3 protein: CASSPRVDSNQPQHF